The next 28 T cell receptor beta chains were all read from a single sample in a study of blood T cell repertoires in COVID-19. The protocol was immunoSEQ multiplex PCR, while the TCRdb copy is restricted to in-frame clones and leaves out a portion. The profile shows more than 300,000 clones, 80% to 90% of them singletons. Sample: peripheral blood. These receptors were collected from a man aged 18 to 29 who had recovered from COVID-19.

This chain links TRBV4-3 with TRBJ1-3; a possible D gene is TRBD1 (6 bases). Germline V gene data show CDR1 as LGHNA and CDR2 as YSLEER. The V gene lost 0 bases and the J gene lost 2 bases, with 11 bases spanning the gap. This CDR3 contains 16 residues. The CDR3 nucleotides read TGCGCCAGCAGCCAAGATTACAGGGCAACTGGAAACACCATATATTTT. Its translation: CASSQDYRATGNTIYF.

The table lists this clone with a count of one. This sequence joins TRBV7-9 and TRBJ1-2; D gene ambiguous. Trimming shortened V by 2 bases and J by 4 bases, and 11 bases separated the two germline ends. Per germline, CDR1 SEHNR and CDR2 FQNEAQ (reference sequence). The CDR3 loop spans 14 amino acids. CDR3 region: CASSLSQTTYGYTF. The DNA for the CDR3 is TGTGCCAGCAGCTTAAGTCAGACAACCTATGGCTACACCTTC.

V usage is TRBV19 and J usage is TRBJ2-2, with TRBD1 matching over 7 bases. The CDR3 consists of 16 residues. With 6 bases clipped from V and 0 bases from J, the junction kept 7 bases outside the gene matches. Germline V gene data show CDR1 as LNHDA and CDR2 as SQIVND (reference sequence). CDR3 sequence: CASRDPGGTNTGELFF. In DNA, the CDR3 is TGTGCCAGTAGGGACCCAGGGGGTACGAACACCGGGGAGCTGTTTTTT.

The table lists this clone with a count of one. This sequence joins TRBV2 and TRBJ1-6, with D unclear. CDR1 is SNHLY, CDR2 FYNNEI, per germline. With 4 bases removed from V and 14 bases from J, the gap between germline ends came to 18 bases. The CDR3 has 14 amino acids. In DNA form, the CDR3 reads TGTGCCAGCAGTGGACCCCGGGTCCTCAGTGCCCTCCACTTT. This codes for CASSGPRVLSALHF.

This clone was seen a handful of times. The V and J genes are TRBV21-1 and TRBJ2-3; the table calls TRBD2, which could not be checked here. TRBV21-1 is designated a pseudogene. The CDR3 has 18 amino acids. CDR3 in amino acids: CASSKLSGRAGSTDTQYF. DNA of the CDR3: TGTGCCAGCAGCAAACTCAGCGGGAGGGCCGGGAGCACAGATACGCAGTATTTT.

The J gene is TRBJ1-5, the V gene TRBV6-6; 7 nucleotides match TRBD1. Germline-derived CDR1 and CDR2 are MNHNY and SVGAGI (reference sequence). This CDR3 has 16 residues. The trim removed 2 bases at V and 3 bases at J, leaving 7 bases unmatched. In DNA form, the CDR3 reads TGTGCCAGCAGTTACGAAAAAACAGGGGTCAATCAGCCCCAGCATTTT. Translating it yields CASSYEKTGVNQPQHF.

The CDR3 nucleotides are TGCAGTGCTAGTATCCGGGGCACTGAAGCTTTCTTT. It translates to CSASIRGTEAFF. The V gene is TRBV20-1, the J gene TRBJ1-1; D gene unclear. CDR3 length: 12 amino acids. V gave up 3 bases and J gave up 4 bases, with 9 bases separating them. The germline V gene has CDR1 DFQATT and CDR2 SNEGSKA (reference sequence).

About this clone: The final CDR3 position lacks the conserved phenylalanine or tryptophan, pointing to a likely read error. The limits of the CDR3 on the DNA are not certain, so only TCRdb's listed CDR3 is given. The chain employs TRBV9 and TRBJ1-1; the listed D gene, TRBD1, was not tested against the DNA. Germline-derived CDR1 and CDR2 are SGDLS and YYNGEE. The CDR3 length is 10 residues, termini included. The chain's CDR3 is CASSACNSGG.

This chain connects TRBV19 to TRBJ2-3; TRBD2 matches 10 bases. CDR3 length: 15 residues. V shed 4 bases, J shed 4 bases, and the junction held 5 bases outside the gene matches. Germline V gene sequence: CDR1 LNHDA, CDR2 SQIVND (reference sequence). CDR3 region: CASSKAGGPPDTQYF. DNA for the CDR3: TGTGCCAGTAGTAAAGCGGGAGGGCCTCCAGATACGCAGTATTTT.

The rearrangement links TRBV30 to TRBJ2-6; TRBD2 might be the D (6 bases). This CDR3 is 15 amino acids long. The V end lost 0 bases, the J end lost 2 bases, and 8 bases lay between the germline ends. Germline assignment: CDR1 GTSNPN and CDR2 SVGIG (reference sequence). CDR3 sequence (DNA): TGTGCCTGGAGTGTAGGAGGGGCTGGGGCCAACGTCCTGACTTTC. This translates into CAWSVGGAGANVLTF.

This chain links TRBV27 with TRBJ1-6, with D possibly TRBD1 on 6 matching bases. V was pared by 2 bases and J by 10 bases, with 12 bases between. This CDR3 is built from 14 residues. CDR1 is MNHEY, CDR2 SMNVEV, per germline (reference sequence). CDR3: CASSLVDSVSPLHF. In nucleotides, the CDR3 is TGTGCCAGCAGTTTAGTGGACAGTGTCTCACCCCTCCACTTT.

Details on this clone: Sequence at one end of the junction differs from germline and may be a read error. CDR3 residues: CASSEGQVESEKLFF. The DNA for the CDR3 is TGTGCCAGCAGCGAAGGACAGGTGGAAAGTGAAAAACTGTTTTTT. The V call is TRBV2, the J call TRBJ1-4; 7 bases are shared with TRBD1. CDR1 and CDR2 from the germline V gene are SNHLY and FYNNEI. The CDR3 has 15 amino acids.

The chain carries TRBV12-3 or TRBV12-4 and TRBJ2-1; 7 bases match TRBD2. Trimming cost V 7 bases and J 10 bases; bases outside gene matches: 7. The length of the CDR3 is 12 residues. The CDR3 DNA reads as TGTGCCAGCAACCTGGGGGGGGGAGAGCAGTTCTTC. Protein product: CASNLGGGEQFF.

This chain connects TRBV27 to TRBJ2-7; TRBD1 is a possible D gene (6 bases). The CDR3 is 18 amino acids. V was cut by 8 bases and J by 2 bases, with 28 bases left in between. Germline V lookup: CDR1 MNHEY, CDR2 SMNVEV (reference sequence). CDR3 DNA: TGTGCCAGCCGCCTAACATTCCGGACAGACCCACTTCCCTACGAGCAGTACTTC. It is translated as CASRLTFRTDPLPYEQYF.

The chain joins TRBV7-9 to TRBJ1-4; D uncertain. The CDR3 spans 16 residues. CDR1 is SEHNR, CDR2 FQNEAQ, per germline (reference sequence). V was shortened by 1 base and J by 0 bases, with 9 bases between the two germline ends. CDR3: CASSLEIGATNEKLFF. For the CDR3, the DNA is TGTGCCAGCAGCTTAGAAATCGGGGCAACTAATGAAAAACTGTTTTTT.

This clone was seen only once. This rearrangement joins TRBV5-5 to TRBJ1-4; D uncertain. V dropped 7 bases and J dropped 3 bases, with 10 bases sitting between them. Germline V lookup: CDR1 SGHKS, CDR2 YYEKEE (reference sequence). The CDR3 covers 13 residues. The CDR3 loop is CASQRVPNEKLFF. The CDR3 nucleotides read TGTGCCAGCCAACGGGTTCCTAATGAAAAACTGTTTTTT.

The chain has TRBV29-1 and TRBJ1-1; D possibly corresponds to TRBD1 (5 bases). Germline CDR1 SQVTM, CDR2 ANQGSEA. This CDR3 region has 13 residues. V dropped 4 bases and J dropped 0 bases, with 9 bases sitting between them. CDR3 sequence reads: CSVAGLLNTEAFF. CDR3 DNA sequence: TGCAGCGTTGCGGGACTCCTGAACACTGAAGCTTTCTTT.

The chain carries TRBV6-5 and TRBJ2-7; D might be TRBD1 (5 bases). The length of the CDR3 is 12 residues. The germline gives CDR1 MNHEY, CDR2 SVGAGI. V dropped 6 bases and J dropped 6 bases, with 12 bases sitting between them. CDR3 loop: CASRSQGGEQYF. The CDR3, as DNA: TGTGCCAGCAGGTCTCAGGGTGGCGAGCAGTACTTC.

CDR3 in DNA: TGTGCCAGCAGCCAAGCTAGTCTAGCGGGCGGCGAGACCCAGTACTTC. Encoded protein: CASSQASLAGGETQYF. The V gene is TRBV3-1 (or the pseudogene TRBV3-2), the J gene TRBJ2-5; TRBD2 aligns across 8 bases. Germline V gene lookup returns CDR1 LGHDT and CDR2 YNNKEL (reference sequence). The V and J ends lost 1 base and 5 bases, in that order; junction bases with no gene match: 9. There are 16 residues in the CDR3.

The chain recombines TRBV28 with TRBJ1-1; D call uncertain. V gave up 8 bases and J gave up 0 bases, with 7 bases separating them. This CDR3 spans 12 amino acids. Germline CDR1 and CDR2: MDHEN and SYDVKM. The CDR3 DNA is TGTGCCAGCGGACTTTTGAACACTGAAGCTTTCTTT. Amino acid sequence: CASGLLNTEAFF. The whole variable domain, remainder taken from reference TRBV28 and TRBJ1-1, is DVKVTQSSRYLVKRTGEKVFLECVQDMDHENMFWYRQDPGLGLRLIYFSYDVKMKEKGDIPEGYSVSREKKERFSLILESASTNQTSMYLCASGLLNTEAFFGQGTRLTVV.

This clone was detected only once. The chain couples TRBV6-2 or TRBV6-3 to TRBJ2-1; 7 positions agree with TRBD2. The V gene's germline CDR1 is MNHEY and CDR2 SVGEGT. CDR3 length: 13 residues. J lost 8 bases, V lost 5 bases, and 6 bases had no gene match. The CDR3 loop reads CASSTLAADEQFF. The CDR3 region has the DNA TGTGCCAGCAGTACCCTAGCGGCGGATGAGCAGTTCTTC.

The chain carries TRBV5-6 and TRBJ2-3; D possibly corresponds to TRBD1 (5 bases). The CDR3 covers 15 residues. Germline CDR1 is SGHDT and CDR2 is YYEEEE. The germline V and J ends were trimmed by 0 bases and 3 bases, with 11 bases remaining between them. This CDR3 reads CASSLAGITTDTQYF. DNA for the CDR3: TGTGCCAGCAGCTTGGCAGGGATCACAACAGATACGCAGTATTTT.

V is TRBV6-2 or TRBV6-3 and J is TRBJ2-1; 10 bases agree with TRBD2. Germline V gene data show CDR1 as MNHEY and CDR2 as SVGEGT. The CDR3 is 17 amino acids. J lost 9 bases, V lost 5 bases, and 16 bases had no gene match. Here the CDR3 reads CASSDGTSGAKLGEQFF. The CDR3 DNA follows: TGTGCCAGCAGTGATGGTACTAGCGGGGCTAAGTTAGGTGAGCAGTTCTTC.

This clone has a single count. This rearrangement joins TRBV7-2 to TRBJ1-2; D not resolved. CDR1 is SGHTA and CDR2 is FQGNSA in the germline V gene. The V and J ends lost 2 bases and 3 bases respectively, with 19 bases between them. This CDR3 contains 17 residues. The CDR3 bases are TGTGCCAGCAGCTTAATTAGCTTGGCGGCCCCGCACTATGGCTACACCTTC. Its protein product is CASSLISLAAPHYGYTF.

In this sample, this clone turned up once. The rearrangement joins TRBV10-3 to TRBJ1-1; 10 nucleotides match TRBD1. J was trimmed by 6 bases and V by 7 bases; bases with no gene match: 8. CDR1 is ENHRY and CDR2 is SYGVKD in the germline V gene. CDR3 length: 14 amino acids. The CDR3 DNA reads TGTGCCATCACCGGGGACAGGGGATTTGCTGAAGCTTTCTTT. It is translated as CAITGDRGFAEAFF.

The chain has TRBV6-5 and TRBJ1-1, with D perhaps matching TRBD1 (5 bases). Deletions cut 6 bases from V and 8 bases from J, with 13 bases between. This CDR3 has 12 amino acids. In germline, CDR1 is MNHEY, CDR2 SVGAGI. CDR3 residues: CASRSVWGEAFF. The DNA for the CDR3 is TGTGCCAGCAGGTCCGTATGGGGCGAAGCTTTCTTT.

The chain recombines TRBV4-3 with TRBJ1-3; D is undetermined. Trimming shortened V by 0 bases and J by 0 bases, and 9 bases separated the two germline ends. The CDR3 has 16 residues. Germline V gene lookup returns CDR1 LGHNA and CDR2 YSLEER. CDR3 region: CASSQDRGSSGNTIYF. In DNA, the CDR3 is TGCGCCAGCAGCCAAGATAGAGGGTCCTCTGGAAACACCATATATTTT.

Only one count was recorded for this clone. The V call is TRBV10-3, the J call TRBJ2-7; 8 bases are shared with TRBD1. Germline lookup yields CDR1 ENHRY and CDR2 SYGVKD. Trimming at V came to 0 bases and at J to 2 bases, leaving 6 bases not matched to a gene. CDR3 length: 16 residues. The CDR3: CAISESKTGAPYEQYF. The CDR3 bases are TGTGCCATCAGTGAGTCGAAGACAGGGGCACCCTACGAGCAGTACTTC.